These T cell receptor beta chains were read from a single sample in a study of radiotherapy plus CTLA-4 blockade in lung cancer. Here immunoSEQ multiplex PCR was the method, and the copy in TCRdb shows in-frame clones only, minus some. Of 45,000 or so clones in the sample, around 69% were seen once. The sequencing used peripheral blood, collected from a patient treated with radiotherapy plus ipilimumab. These receptors came from a human donor with non-small cell lung cancer who had stable disease on radiotherapy plus ipilimumab. CDR3s include the opening cysteine and the closing phenylalanine or tryptophan.

CDR3aa: CASSPEGALGYTF
v_gene: TRBV5-1
j_gene: TRBJ1-2

CDR3aa: CASRTKLNTEAFF
v_gene: TRBV5-1
j_gene: TRBJ1-1

CDR3aa: CASSTTPGTFYYEQYF
v_gene: TRBV7-2
j_gene: TRBJ2-7

CDR3aa: CASTTQKGDTQYF
v_gene: TRBV5-1
j_gene: TRBJ2-3

CDR3aa: CASTPTSGGAVRYNEQFF
v_gene: TRBV25-1
j_gene: TRBJ2-1

CDR3aa: CASSSQGQPNTEAFF
v_gene: TRBV2
j_gene: TRBJ1-1

CDR3aa: CASSQTGGGGNIQYF
v_gene: TRBV4-1
j_gene: TRBJ2-4

CDR3aa: CASSQTGTGANTEAFF
v_gene: TRBV4-2
j_gene: TRBJ1-1

CDR3aa: CASSDNQPQHF
v_gene: TRBV6-1
j_gene: TRBJ1-5

CDR3aa: CASSPGTSDQPQHF
v_gene: TRBV19
j_gene: TRBJ1-5

CDR3aa: CASGDGTEAFF
v_gene: TRBV14
j_gene: TRBJ1-1

CDR3aa: CASSIRGGTAGELFF
v_gene: TRBV19
j_gene: TRBJ2-2

CDR3aa: CASSPDVTGHNEQFF
v_gene: TRBV18
j_gene: TRBJ2-1

CDR3aa: CASTTFPSSYEQYF
v_gene: TRBV5-1
j_gene: TRBJ2-7

CDR3aa: CASSPAGFNQPQHF
v_gene: TRBV18
j_gene: TRBJ1-5

CDR3aa: CASSARRGGTSNVRRETQYF
v_gene: TRBV9
j_gene: TRBJ2-5

CDR3aa: CASSFGGRNTEAFF
v_gene: TRBV11-2
j_gene: TRBJ1-1

CDR3aa: CASSLSRPSYEQYF
v_gene: TRBV27
j_gene: TRBJ2-7

CDR3aa: CASSRPGASEAFF
v_gene: TRBV7-3
j_gene: TRBJ1-1

CDR3aa: CSVGGDRDRPNYGYTF
v_gene: TRBV29-1
j_gene: TRBJ1-2

CDR3aa: CASSINLNTEAFF
v_gene: TRBV4-3
j_gene: TRBJ1-1

CDR3aa: CASSPLGQGIANYGYTF
v_gene: TRBV18
j_gene: TRBJ1-2

CDR3aa: CAWGVGQVKADTQYF
v_gene: TRBV30
j_gene: TRBJ2-3

CDR3aa: CASSDVWGRGQPQHF
v_gene: TRBV7-2
j_gene: TRBJ1-5

CDR3aa: CASGSSGGAGNEQFF
v_gene: TRBV10-1
j_gene: TRBJ2-1

CDR3aa: CASSLTAPYGYTF
v_gene: TRBV7-3
j_gene: TRBJ1-2

CDR3aa: CASSLNNEKLFF
v_gene: TRBV5-8
j_gene: TRBJ1-4

CDR3aa: CASSQEAPGQYSNQPQHF
v_gene: TRBV14
j_gene: TRBJ1-5

CDR3aa: CASSPYTGTPTSFSGNTIYF
v_gene: TRBV18
j_gene: TRBJ1-3

CDR3aa: CASSLAAGSGNQPQHF
v_gene: TRBV11-2
j_gene: TRBJ1-5

CDR3aa: CASSHVDTQYF
v_gene: TRBV14
j_gene: TRBJ2-3

CDR3aa: CASSSGYTDTQYF
v_gene: TRBV2
j_gene: TRBJ2-3

CDR3aa: CASIPGGANTGELFF
v_gene: TRBV27
j_gene: TRBJ2-2

CDR3aa: CASSPMGANEKLFF
v_gene: TRBV7-9
j_gene: TRBJ1-4

CDR3aa: CASSLVPGPGTEAFF
v_gene: TRBV5-8
j_gene: TRBJ1-1

CDR3aa: CASSPGATNTGELFF
v_gene: TRBV18
j_gene: TRBJ2-2

CDR3aa: CASTQDRGDYGYTF
v_gene: TRBV5-4
j_gene: TRBJ1-2

CDR3aa: CASSPGTVNEKLFF
v_gene: TRBV4-1
j_gene: TRBJ1-4

CDR3aa: CASSLVRGTSKRYTF
v_gene: TRBV5-4
j_gene: TRBJ1-2

CDR3aa: CASSLAPPDTQYF
v_gene: TRBV7-2
j_gene: TRBJ2-3

CDR3aa: CASSLEAGTGGTEAFF
v_gene: TRBV5-4
j_gene: TRBJ1-1

CDR3aa: CASSARIRTVNTGELFF
v_gene: TRBV23-1
j_gene: TRBJ2-2

CDR3aa: CASAAGAGSGDIQYF
v_gene: TRBV19
j_gene: TRBJ2-4

CDR3aa: CASSSYRGNTEAFF
v_gene: TRBV7-2
j_gene: TRBJ1-1